The next 25 T cell receptor beta chains were all read from a single sample in a study of breast tumors, draining lymph nodes, adjacent tissues. TCRdb fed the multiplex PCR reads into MiXCR, producing one record per CDR3 protein. The repertoire holds around 130,000 distinct CDR3 sequences, approximately 22% seen once, with 2% to 2.5% in the top ten. Breast cancer patients provided tissue from their axillary draining lymph nodes. The sequenced material came from axillary lymph node tissue. Every receptor here comes from a female donor with breast cancer. Some clones in this sample may be carry-over from other donors' samples.

This clonotype was seen repeatedly, ten times or more. The chain combines TRBV3-1 with TRBJ2-7, with a tentative D call TRBD1 (6 bases). This CDR3 spans 14 amino acids. Germline V gives CDR1 LGHDT, CDR2 YNNKEL (reference sequence). V was pared by 5 bases and J by 3 bases, with 14 bases between. Here the CDR3 DNA reads TGTGCCAGCAGCTTCCGGGACAAGAACTACGAGCAGTACTTC. This encodes CASSFRDKNYEQYF.

This clonotype was recorded at least ten times. The chain employs TRBV5-1 and TRBJ1-5, with 7 bases lining up with TRBD1. J lost 4 bases, V lost 4 bases, and 8 bases had no gene match. CDR1 is SGHRS and CDR2 is YFSETQ in the germline V gene. The CDR3 covers 15 residues. CDR3 residues: CASSLTGTANQPQHF. For the CDR3, the DNA is TGCGCCAGCAGCCTAACCGGGACAGCGAATCAGCCCCAGCATTTT.

This clonotype was recorded at least ten times. This chain uses TRBV3-1 with TRBJ2-7; D might be TRBD2 (5 bases). CDR1 is LGHDT, CDR2 YNNKEL, per germline (reference sequence). This CDR3 comprises 15 residues. The V end lost 1 base, the J end lost 2 bases, and 12 bases lay between the germline ends. The CDR3 loop is CASSQARGLAYEQYF. The CDR3 nucleotides are TGTGCCAGCAGCCAAGCGCGCGGGCTTGCCTACGAGCAGTACTTC.

For this clonotype: A much larger clone differs from this one at a single base, so this may be a read error. V gene TRBV5-1 combines with J gene TRBJ1-4; a possible D gene is TRBD1 (5 bases). CDR3 length: 14 residues. The germline CDR1 and CDR2 sequences are SGHRS and YFSETQ. The CDR3 spells CASSLVGGGEKPFF. CDR3 sequence (DNA): TGCGCCAGCAGCTTGGTGGGGGGGGGTGAAAAACCGTTTTTT.

As regards this clonotype: This is likely a read error, given that the CDR3 carries no conserved phenylalanine or tryptophan at its end. V gene TRBV18 combines with J gene TRBJ2-1, with D perhaps TRBD1 (5 bases). Trimming pared 3 bases from V and 9 bases from J, leaving 15 bases between. Germline lookup yields CDR1 KGHSH and CDR2 LQKENI. The CDR3 runs to 14 residues. The CDR3 bases are TGTGCCAGCTCACCGTCGTCAGGGTGGGCTGAGCAGTTCTCC. Protein: CASSPSSGWAEQFS.

The chain has TRBV19 and TRBJ2-2, with 12 bases that match TRBD2. CDR1 is LNHDA and CDR2 is SQIVND in the germline V gene (reference sequence). V dropped 10 bases and J dropped 5; count of bases not matched to a gene: 8. This CDR3 comprises 15 residues. This chain's CDR3 is CATIRTSGVTGELFF. DNA of the CDR3: TGTGCCACCATCAGGACTAGCGGGGTAACCGGGGAGCTGTTTTTT.

Details on this clonotype: A clone one base away is much larger, so this may be a read error. The chain carries TRBV18 and TRBJ2-2; D possibly corresponds to TRBD1 (6 bases). Germline CDR1 is KGHSH and CDR2 is LQKENI. The CDR3 totals 15 residues. For the CDR3, the DNA is TGTGCCAGCTCACCGCGGACAGCGAACACCGCGGAGCTGTTTTTT. It translates to CASSPRTANTAELFF.

Regarding this clonotype: A much bigger clone sits one base away, suggesting this may be a read error. Because the CDR3 is missing its conserved closing phenylalanine or tryptophan, this is likely a read error. The V and J genes are TRBV30 and TRBJ1-2; D gene ambiguous. In germline, CDR1 is GTSNPN, CDR2 SVGIG (reference sequence). Trimming stripped 5 bases from V and 8 bases from J, with 12 bases between. The CDR3 is 11 residues long. CDR3 sequence reads: CAWRLAAGYTL. For the CDR3, the DNA is TGTGCCTGGCGGTTAGCCGCGGGCTACACCCTC.

This clonotype was seen repeatedly, ten times or more. The chain is built from TRBV6-4 and TRBJ2-1; possible D gene TRBD1, 6 bases. Trimming stripped 8 bases from V and 9 bases from J, with 14 bases between. There are 12 residues in the CDR3. Looked up from germline, CDR1 is MRHNA and CDR2 is SNTAGT. CDR3: CASAGTLGEQFF. Here the CDR3 DNA reads TGTGCCAGCGCAGGGACACTAGGTGAGCAGTTCTTC.

On this clonotype: This clone may be a read error of a much larger clone one base away. The V and J genes are TRBV10-1 and TRBJ2-1; TRBD2 might be the D (5 bases). CDR1 is WNHNN, CDR2 SYGVQD, per germline (reference sequence). The CDR3 extends over 17 amino acids. CDR3 nucleotide sequence: TGCGCCAGCAGCGGGGAATTTTTGGGCCATTCCTACGATGAGCAGTTCTTC. Protein sequence: CASSGEFLGHSYDEQFF.

This chain's CDR3 is CASSRTSLGDYEQYF. In nucleotides, the CDR3 is TGTGCCAGCAGTCGGACTAGTCTAGGGGACTACGAGCAGTACTTC. V is TRBV28 and J is TRBJ2-7; 7 nucleotides match TRBD2. There are 15 residues in the CDR3. The ends lost 5 bases at V and 3 bases at J; junction bases unmatched: 10. The germline V gene encodes CDR1 MDHEN and CDR2 SYDVKM.

As for this clonotype: A read error is possible here, since a much larger clone lies one base away. V gene TRBV5-4 combines with J gene TRBJ2-3; D remains ambiguous. Germline loops: CDR1 SGHNT, CDR2 YYREEE (reference sequence). The CDR3 covers 15 residues. CDR3 nucleotide sequence: TGTGCCAGCGGCTTGGAATGGGGTACCACAGATACGCAGTATTTT. This translates into CASGLEWGTTDTQYF.

This clonotype appeared many times. The chain couples TRBV7-2 to TRBJ1-3, with D unclear. CDR1 SGHTA and CDR2 FQGNSA come from the germline V gene. This CDR3 has 16 residues. V was shortened by 1 base and J by 1 base, with 11 bases between the two germline ends. In DNA, the CDR3 is TGTGCCAGCAGCTTAGACCCCTGGGGTTCTGGAAACACCATATATTTT. Its translation: CASSLDPWGSGNTIYF.

This clonotype was found a few times. This chain connects TRBV11-2 to TRBJ2-1; 11 bases align to TRBD2. CDR1 and CDR2 from the germline V gene are SGHAT and FQNNGV. CDR3 length equals 15 residues. Losses at the gene ends were 5 bases for V and 6 bases for J; bases not matched to a gene: 6. The CDR3 nucleotides read TGTGCCAGCAGCCCACTAGCGGGAGTCACCAATGAGCAGTTCTTC. Encoded protein: CASSPLAGVTNEQFF.

Points on this clonotype: At one end, the junction sequence differs from germline, possibly due to a read error. The gene calls are TRBV27 and TRBJ2-7; D uncertain. The germline V gene has CDR1 MNHEY and CDR2 SMNVEV (reference sequence). This CDR3 comprises 15 residues. In nucleotides, the CDR3 is TGTGCCTGCAGTTTACTTAAGGGTAGCACCTACGAGCAGTACTTC. It translates to CACSLLKGSTYEQYF.

This clonotype was seen many times. The V gene is TRBV7-9, the J gene TRBJ2-3; unclear D gene. Germline CDR1 and CDR2: SEHNR and FQNEAQ (reference sequence). With 3 bases removed from V and 0 bases from J, the gap between germline ends came to 7 bases. The CDR3 is 14 residues long. The CDR3 region has the DNA TGTGCCAGCAGCTTCGGCTCTAGCACAGATACGCAGTATTTT. This codes for CASSFGSSTDTQYF.

Remarks on this clonotype: A much larger clone sits a single nucleotide away, making a read error possible. This sequence joins TRBV24-1 and TRBJ2-2; D might be TRBD2 (5 bases). Germline CDR1 and CDR2: KGHDR and SFDVKD. The CDR3 extends over 14 amino acids. The CDR3 DNA reads TGTGCCACCAGTGCAGCCGGGTACACCGGGGAGCTGTCTTTT. This translates into CATSAAGYTGELSF.

This clonotype was observed many times. The rearrangement links TRBV4-1 to TRBJ2-1, with 10 bases fitting TRBD2. This CDR3 is 17 amino acids long. V gave up 1 base and J gave up 6 bases; unmatched junction bases: 9. CDR1 and CDR2 from the germline V gene are MGHRA and YSYEKL. CDR3 in DNA: TGCGCCAGCAGCCAAGGTCCCCTAGCGGGAGATGTCAATGAGCAGTTCTTC. Protein: CASSQGPLAGDVNEQFF.

This clonotype was recorded only once. The chain uses TRBV28 and TRBJ2-1, with 10 bases that match TRBD2. The ends lost 3 bases at V and 5 bases at J; junction bases unmatched: 10. In germline, CDR1 is MDHEN, CDR2 SYDVKM. There are 17 residues in the CDR3. CDR3 coding DNA: TGTGCCAGCAGTTTTGCTAGCGGGGGTAAGGTGGACAATGAGCAGTTCTTC. Amino acid sequence: CASSFASGGKVDNEQFF.

The chain has TRBV3-1 and TRBJ2-7; 12 nucleotides line up with TRBD1. This CDR3 is 14 amino acids long. V dropped 4 bases and J dropped 6; count of bases not matched to a gene: 4. Germline V gives CDR1 LGHDT, CDR2 YNNKEL (reference sequence). The CDR3 DNA follows: TGTGCCAGCAGCCTTGGGACAGGGGGCGCCGAGCAGTACTTC. The encoded protein is CASSLGTGGAEQYF.

This clonotype was seen at least ten times. CDR3 nucleotides: TGTGCCAGCAGCGTCAGGATAGTACGGGAGACCCAGTACTTC. The encoded protein is CASSVRIVRETQYF. The J gene is TRBJ2-5, the V gene TRBV6-1; D unclear. The V gene's germline CDR1 is MNHNS and CDR2 SASEGT. The V gene lost 6 bases and the J gene lost 5 bases, with 16 bases spanning the gap. The CDR3 totals 14 residues.

This clonotype was counted ten times or more. The gene calls are TRBV19 and TRBJ1-4; D is uncertain. Trimming removed 5 bases at V and 0 bases at J, with 10 bases between. CDR3 size: 15 residues. In germline, CDR1 is LNHDA, CDR2 SQIVND (reference sequence). The CDR3: CASSFWSATNEKLFF. CDR3 bases: TGTGCCAGTAGTTTTTGGTCCGCAACTAATGAAAAACTGTTTTTT.

The sample holds one count of this clonotype. A much larger clone is a single base away; this may be a read error. The chain combines TRBV18 with TRBJ1-2; 10 bases match TRBD1. This CDR3 is built from 14 residues. The trim removed 2 bases at V and 4 bases at J, leaving 1 base unmatched. Germline loops: CDR1 KGHSH, CDR2 LQKENI. In DNA, the CDR3 is TGTGCCAGCTCACCAGACAGGGGGCCCTATGGCTACACCTTC. Amino acid sequence: CASSPDRGPYGYTF.

As concerns this clonotype: A much larger clone is a single base away; this may be a read error. The V and J genes are TRBV27 and TRBJ2-1; D is ambiguous. The CDR3 extends over 11 amino acids. V dropped 5 bases and J dropped 4 bases, with 3 bases sitting between them. From germline, CDR1 is MNHEY and CDR2 SMNVEV (reference sequence). DNA of the CDR3: TGTGCCAGCAGTGTTTACAATGAGCAGTTCTTC. Its protein product is CASSVYNEQFF.

This clonotype was detected a few times. The rearrangement joins TRBV7-9 to TRBJ1-2; TRBD1 is a possible D gene (5 bases). V was clipped by 3 bases and J by 6 bases, with 14 bases between them. This CDR3 is built from 14 residues. CDR1 is SEHNR and CDR2 is FQNEAQ in the germline V gene (reference sequence). CDR3: CASSFRQSADGYTF. CDR3 bases: TGTGCCAGCAGCTTTCGACAGTCTGCCGATGGCTACACCTTC. The whole variable domain, filled in from reference TRBV7-9 and TRBJ1-2, reads DTGVSQNPRHKITKRGQNVTFRCDPISEHNRLYWYRQTLGQGPEFLTYFQNEAQLEKSRLLSDRFSAERPKGSFSTLEIQRTEQGDSAMYLCASSFRQSADGYTFGSGTRLTVV.